This T cell receptor (beta chain) stems from a study of blood T cell repertoires in COVID-19. Across the study: Both acute and convalescent COVID-19 samples were obtained from the United States, Italy and Spain. PBMCs, B-cell-depleted T cells, or T cells were the source of the cDNA or gDNA that made up the material.

Authors' data handling: For nucleated cells, counts were estimated from reference gene primer amplification. Some clones are missing from TCRdb's copy, which holds only in-frame ones; the method was immunoSEQ multiplex PCR. That table is the source of V, J and clone size, and D and trimming were worked out from the DNA. The sample has 390,000 or so clones; 83% are singletons. V was pared by 8 bases and J by 5 bases, with 15 bases between. Germline loops: CDR1 KGHSH, CDR2 LQKENI. The CDR3 contains 13 residues. Symptom resolution, clearance, or two negative PCRs marked the recovered donors of Cohort 3. This sequence originates from a woman between 45 and 65 years old who had recovered from COVID-19. The chain carries TRBV18 and TRBJ1-1, with D perhaps matching TRBD1 (5 bases). The sample taken for sequencing was PBMCs or T cells enriched from blood (not recorded which). The CDR3 nucleotides read TGTGCCAGCAGGGGCCCCTTATGGACTGAAGCTTTCTTT. It yields the protein CASRGPLWTEAFF. The complete variable domain, with remaining parts taken from reference TRBV18 and TRBJ1-1, reads NAGVMQNPRHLVRRRGQEARLRCSPMKGHSHVYWYRQLPEEGLKFMVYLQKENIIDESGMPKERFSAEFPKEGPSILRIQQVVRGDSAAYFCASRGPLWTEAFFGQGTRLTVV.